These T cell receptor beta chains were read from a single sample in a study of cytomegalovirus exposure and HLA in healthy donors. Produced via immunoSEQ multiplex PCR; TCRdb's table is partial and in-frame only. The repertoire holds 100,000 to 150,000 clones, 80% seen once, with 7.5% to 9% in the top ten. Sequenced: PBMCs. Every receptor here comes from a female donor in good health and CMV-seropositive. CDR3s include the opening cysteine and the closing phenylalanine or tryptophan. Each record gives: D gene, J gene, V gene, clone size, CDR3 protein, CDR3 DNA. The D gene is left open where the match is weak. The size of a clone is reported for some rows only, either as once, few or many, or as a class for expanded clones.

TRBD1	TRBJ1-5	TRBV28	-	CASRFDRADQPQHF	TGTGCCAGCAGATTCGACAGGGCGGATCAGCCCCAGCATTTT
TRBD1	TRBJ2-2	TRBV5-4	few	CASSLAGGWTGELFF	TGTGCCAGCAGCTTGGCAGGGGGCTGGACCGGGGAGCTGTTTTTT
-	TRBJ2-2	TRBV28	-	CASSHSDTGELFF	TGTGCCAGCAGTCACTCGGACACCGGGGAGCTGTTTTTT
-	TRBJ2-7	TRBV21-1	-	CASSLRKGKYEQYF	TGTGCCAGCAGCTTAAGGAAGGGGAAGTACGAGCAGTACTTC
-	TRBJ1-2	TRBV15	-	CATSREGRQGYTF	TGTGCCACCAGCAGAGAGGGCCGACAGGGCTACACCTTC
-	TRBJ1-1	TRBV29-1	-	CSAGSGEAFF	TGCAGCGCCGGATCAGGTGAAGCTTTCTTT
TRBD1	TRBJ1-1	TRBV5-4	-	CASSSRDRVDRNTEAFF	TGTGCCAGCAGCTCCCGGGACAGGGTGGATAGAAACACTGAAGCTTTCTTT
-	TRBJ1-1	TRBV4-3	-	CASSQGLQGSGTEAFF	TGCGCCAGCAGCCAGGGCTTACAGGGAAGCGGCACTGAAGCTTTCTTT
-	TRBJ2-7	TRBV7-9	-	CSSSIQGYEQYF	TGTTCCAGCAGCATACAGGGATACGAGCAGTACTTC
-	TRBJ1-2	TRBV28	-	CASSGPTVGRFYGYTF	TGTGCCAGCAGTGGGCCGACAGTTGGGCGTTTCTATGGCTACACCTTC
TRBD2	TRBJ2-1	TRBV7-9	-	CASSVGTSGNNEQFF	TGTGCCAGCAGCGTCGGGACTAGCGGTAACAATGAGCAGTTCTTC
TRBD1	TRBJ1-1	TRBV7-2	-	CASSSGAGGNTEAFF	TGTGCCAGCAGCTCGGGGGCAGGGGGTAACACTGAAGCTTTCTTT
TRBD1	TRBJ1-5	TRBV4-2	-	CASSRGTGRGQPQHF	TGTGCCAGCAGCCGAGGGACAGGGCGCGGTCAGCCCCAGCATTTT
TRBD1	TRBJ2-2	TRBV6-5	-	CASSSGTVGPGELFF	TGTGCCAGCAGCTCTGGGACAGTGGGGCCCGGGGAGCTGTTTTTT
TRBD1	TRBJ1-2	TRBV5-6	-	CASSLPSGGGKNGYTF	TGTGCCAGCAGCTTGCCCTCAGGGGGCGGTAAGAATGGCTACACCTTC
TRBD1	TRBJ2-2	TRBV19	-	CASSPTGAGELFF	TGTGCCAGTAGTCCCACAGGGGCCGGGGAGCTGTTTTTT
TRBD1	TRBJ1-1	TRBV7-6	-	CASSLGLQGGGTEAFF	TGTGCCAGCAGCTTAGGGCTACAGGGGGGTGGAACTGAAGCTTTCTTT
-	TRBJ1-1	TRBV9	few	CASSPGQRGGRKNTEAFF	TGTGCCAGCAGCCCCGGACAGCGTGGAGGTCGGAAAAACACTGAAGCTTTCTTT
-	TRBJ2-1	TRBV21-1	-	CASRTSGGDYNEQFF	TGTGCCAGCAGGACTAGCGGGGGGGATTACAATGAGCAGTTCTTC
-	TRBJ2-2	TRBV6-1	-	CASSGGNTGELFF	TGTGCCAGCAGCGGGGGGAACACCGGGGAGCTGTTTTTT
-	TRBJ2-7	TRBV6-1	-	CASEDSGLAYEQYF	TGTGCCAGCGAAGATAGCGGCCTAGCCTACGAGCAGTACTTC
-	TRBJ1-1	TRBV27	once	CASSLARNTEAFF	TGTGCCAGCAGTTTAGCCAGGAACACTGAAGCTTTCTTT
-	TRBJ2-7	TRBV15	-	CATSRNIGDEQYF	TGTGCCACCAGCAGAAATATAGGGGACGAGCAGTACTTC
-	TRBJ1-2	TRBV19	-	CASSITGYGGYTF	TGTGCCAGTAGTATAACCGGGTACGGTGGCTACACCTTC
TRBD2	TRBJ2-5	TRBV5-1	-	CASRRLAGGPYQETQYF	TGCGCCAGCAGAAGACTAGCGGGGGGCCCGTACCAAGAGACCCAGTACTTC
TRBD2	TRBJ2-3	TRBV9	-	CASSVSGGAGGRKDTQYF	TGTGCCAGCAGCGTAAGTGGGGGGGCGGGGGGCCGGAAAGATACGCAGTATTTT
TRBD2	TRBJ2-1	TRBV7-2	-	CASSRGGSYNEQFF	TGTGCCAGCAGCCGCGGGGGTTCCTACAATGAGCAGTTCTTC
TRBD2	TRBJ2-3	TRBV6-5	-	CASGPLAGTDTQYF	TGTGCCAGCGGACCCCTAGCGGGCACAGATACGCAGTATTTT
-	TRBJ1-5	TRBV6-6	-	CASSYSSGQPQHF	TGTGCCAGCAGTTACTCTTCAGGTCAGCCCCAGCATTTT
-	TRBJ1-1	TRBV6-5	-	CASSYSPHEALEAFF	TGTGCCAGCAGTTACTCGCCTCACGAGGCCCTTGAAGCTTTCTTT
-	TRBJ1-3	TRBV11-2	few	CASSPGFSGNTIYF	TGTGCCAGCAGCCCAGGGTTCTCTGGAAACACCATATATTTT
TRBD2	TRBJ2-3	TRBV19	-	CASSITSGTSGGAVTQYF	TGTGCCAGTAGTATTACCTCCGGGACTAGCGGGGGGGCCGTGACGCAGTATTTT
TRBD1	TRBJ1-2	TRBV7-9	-	CASSARSTGDYGYTF	TGTGCCAGCAGCGCAAGATCGACAGGGGACTATGGCTACACCTTC
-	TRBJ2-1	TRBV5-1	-	CASSIEGSEQFF	TGCGCCAGCAGCATAGAGGGAAGTGAGCAGTTCTTC
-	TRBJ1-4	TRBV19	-	CASSIAGPGGEKLFF	TGTGCCAGTAGTATAGCGGGTCCGGGTGGTGAAAAACTGTTTTTT
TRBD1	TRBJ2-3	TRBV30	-	CAWSTTGVDTQYF	TGTGCCTGGAGTACAACAGGGGTAGATACGCAGTATTTT